These 28 T cell receptor beta chains share one sample of origin, sequenced in a study of T-cell reconstitution after alpha-beta-depleted transplantation in children. Molecular barcoding with unique molecular identifiers was used for the TCRbeta library. TCRdb called the PCR reads again in MiXCR, with one record for every CDR3 protein. The table includes approximately 510,000 distinct CDR3 sequences, around 19% detected once. The sample consisted of PBMCs from the stem cell graft donor, taken from the stem cell graft. The receptors here all came from a human donor who donated a stem cell graft to a child with acute lymphoblastic leukemia.

This clonotype was seen repeatedly, ten times or more. The chain uses TRBV5-1 and TRBJ1-1, with a possible D match to TRBD1 (6 bases). This CDR3 is 14 amino acids long. Germline assignment: CDR1 SGHRS and CDR2 YFSETQ. Trimming took 4 bases from V and 0 from J, leaving 10 bases between them. The CDR3 spells CASSPGHLNTEAFF. The CDR3 DNA reads as TGCGCCAGCAGCCCGGGACACCTGAACACTGAAGCTTTCTTT.

Only a few counts were recorded for this clonotype. The V call is TRBV7-6, the J call TRBJ2-7; 7 bases align to TRBD1. CDR1 SGHVS and CDR2 FNYEAQ come from the germline V gene. V gave up 6 bases and J gave up 2 bases; unmatched junction bases: 10. The CDR3 has 15 amino acids. The DNA for the CDR3 is TGTGCCAGCAGTGAACAGGGGTTCTTCCCCTACGAGCAGTACTTC. Protein sequence: CASSEQGFFPYEQYF.

The sample holds a few counts of this clonotype. The rearrangement links TRBV29-1 to TRBJ1-2, with no clear D. V lost 4 bases and J lost 0, with 18 bases in between. CDR3 size: 16 residues. Germline V CDR1 and CDR2: SQVTM, ANQGSEA. The CDR3 region has the DNA TGCAGCGTTGTGGGCGTCCAGACACCTGCTAACTATGGCTACACCTTC. Protein product: CSVVGVQTPANYGYTF.

This clonotype has just a few counts. This sequence joins TRBV5-1 and TRBJ1-5; D unclear. This CDR3 is 15 amino acids long. The germline V gene encodes CDR1 SGHRS and CDR2 YFSETQ. V gave up 0 bases and J gave up 2 bases, with 9 bases separating them. CDR3 protein: CASSLAGEGNQPQHF. The CDR3 DNA is TGCGCCAGCAGCTTGGCAGGTGAGGGCAATCAGCCCCAGCATTTT.

The rearrangement uses TRBV20-1 and TRBJ1-2, with D perhaps TRBD1 (6 bases). V was pared by 6 bases and J by 4 bases, with 9 bases between. The CDR3 runs to 11 residues. The germline V gene encodes CDR1 DFQATT and CDR2 SNEGSKA (reference sequence). The CDR3 is CSAGQTYGYTF. In DNA, the CDR3 is TGCAGTGCCGGACAGACCTATGGCTACACCTTC.

The chain uses TRBV5-1 and TRBJ1-5; 12 bases map to TRBD1. The CDR3 loop spans 17 amino acids. V gave up 3 bases and J gave up 3 bases; unmatched junction bases: 7. The germline CDR1 and CDR2 sequences are SGHRS and YFSETQ. In DNA, the CDR3 is TGCGCCAGCAGCTCCGGGACAGGGGGCTTCGACAATCAGCCCCAGCATTTT. This translates into CASSSGTGGFDNQPQHF.

In this sample, this clonotype turned up a few times. This chain joins TRBV7-9 and TRBJ1-1; weak D call: TRBD1 (5 bases). The CDR3 runs 11 residues. The V and J ends lost 6 bases and 4 bases respectively, with 6 bases between them. Germline V gives CDR1 SEHNR, CDR2 FQNEAQ (reference sequence). The CDR3 DNA sequence: TGTGCCAGCAGAGGGGCCACTGAAGCTTTCTTT. It yields the protein CASRGATEAFF.

J is TRBJ1-5 and V is TRBV20-1; no clear D. Trimming shortened V by 0 bases and J by 8 bases, and 11 bases separated the two germline ends. Germline V gene sequence: CDR1 DFQATT, CDR2 SNEGSKA (reference sequence). CDR3 length equals 13 residues. CDR3 residues: CSAREYRGKPQHF. The DNA of the CDR3 is TGCAGTGCTAGAGAATATCGGGGTAAGCCCCAGCATTTT.

The rearrangement uses TRBV5-1 and TRBJ2-1; 8 bases match TRBD2. Germline V gene sequence: CDR1 SGHRS, CDR2 YFSETQ. The length of the CDR3 is 16 residues. Germline trimming cut 6 bases from V and 2 bases from J; bases unmatched to any gene: 10. Here the CDR3 DNA reads TGCGCCAGCATCTTTCAGCGGGAGACCACCTACAATGAGCAGTTCTTC. Amino acids: CASIFQRETTYNEQFF. Complete variable domain (other parts from reference TRBV5-1 and TRBJ2-1): KAGVTQTPRYLIKTRGQQVTLSCSPISGHRSVSWYQQTPGQGLQFLFEYFSETQRNKGNFPGRFSGRQFSNSRSEMNVSTLELGDSALYLCASIFQRETTYNEQFFGPGTRLTVL.

This clonotype appeared a few times. The V and J genes are TRBV20-1 and TRBJ2-5, with TRBD2 identical over 10 bases. V shed 6 bases and J 4 bases; nucleotides not matched to a gene: 11. This CDR3 spans 15 amino acids. CDR1 is DFQATT, CDR2 SNEGSKA, per germline (reference sequence). CDR3 in DNA: TGCAGTGCAAAAATTCTAGCGGGAGTGGGAGAGACCCAGTACTTC. It is translated as CSAKILAGVGETQYF.

The chain is built from TRBV29-1 and TRBJ2-7; D is uncertain. CDR3 size: 11 residues. Germline CDR1 reads SQVTM; CDR2 reads ANQGSEA. Deletions cut 5 bases from V and 4 bases from J, with 9 bases between. CDR3 sequence reads: CSVRREYEQYF. The CDR3 DNA follows: TGCAGCGTTCGTAGGGAATACGAGCAGTACTTC.

The J gene is TRBJ2-4, the V gene TRBV12-3 or TRBV12-4; D might be TRBD1 or TRBD2, each matching 5 bases. V was cut by 4 bases and J by 0 bases, with 16 bases left in between. This CDR3 has 17 amino acids. The CDR3 DNA is TGTGCCAGCAGTTCCCGTGGGGGACCTTTAGCCAAAAACATTCAGTACTTC. This gives the protein CASSSRGGPLAKNIQYF.

V usage is TRBV20-1 and J usage is TRBJ2-3, with TRBD1 as a possible D gene (5 bases). Germline CDR1 DFQATT, CDR2 SNEGSKA (reference sequence). This CDR3 is 16 amino acids long. V lost 5 bases to trimming and J lost 0 bases, with 18 bases between them. CDR3 coding DNA: TGCAGTGCTCCTCGGGCCAGGGCATTTAGCACAGATACGCAGTATTTT. It is translated as CSAPRARAFSTDTQYF.

This clonotype was counted only a few times. V is TRBV27 and J is TRBJ2-2, with unresolved D. The CDR3 length is 13 residues. V lost 2 bases to trimming and J lost 4 bases, with 5 bases between them. Germline CDR1 is MNHEY and CDR2 is SMNVEV (reference sequence). CDR3 amino acids: CASSLPLTGELFF. Here the CDR3 DNA reads TGTGCCAGCAGTTTACCGCTCACCGGGGAGCTGTTTTTT.

The genes are TRBV7-9 and TRBJ1-4, with TRBD1 as a possible D gene (5 bases). The CDR3 runs to 11 residues. V was pared by 8 bases and J by 7 bases, with 8 bases between. CDR1 is SEHNR, CDR2 FQNEAQ, per germline (reference sequence). CDR3 amino acids: CASLQGEKLFF. In nucleotides, the CDR3 is TGTGCCAGCCTGCAGGGTGAAAAACTGTTTTTT. The full variable domain, its missing parts supplied by reference TRBV7-9 and TRBJ1-4, is DTGVSQNPRHKITKRGQNVTFRCDPISEHNRLYWYRQTLGQGPEFLTYFQNEAQLEKSRLLSDRFSAERPKGSFSTLEIQRTEQGDSAMYLCASLQGEKLFFGSGTQLSVL.

In its sample, this clonotype was seen a few times. This chain uses TRBV5-1 with TRBJ2-2; TRBD1 might be the D (5 bases). Germline-derived CDR1 and CDR2 are SGHRS and YFSETQ. CDR3 length: 16 amino acids. V was shortened by 1 base and J by 1 base, with 11 bases between the two germline ends. CDR3 sequence: CASSLLGHLNTGELFF. The DNA for the CDR3 is TGCGCCAGCAGCTTGTTAGGACACCTGAACACCGGGGAGCTGTTTTTT.

The J gene is TRBJ2-1, the V gene TRBV5-1; weak D call: TRBD2 (5 bases). The germline CDR1 and CDR2 sequences are SGHRS and YFSETQ. Trimming stripped 2 bases from V and 8 bases from J, with 8 bases between. The CDR3 loop spans 12 amino acids. The CDR3 protein is CASSFQLDEQFF. The CDR3 DNA sequence: TGCGCCAGCAGCTTCCAACTAGATGAGCAGTTCTTC.

There are a few counts of this clonotype. The chain combines TRBV7-6 with TRBJ2-7; 7 nucleotides agree with TRBD1. Germline-derived CDR1 and CDR2 are SGHVS and FNYEAQ. CDR3 length equals 17 residues. The V segment lost 5 bases and the J segment 3 bases; nucleotides outside the gene matches: 16. The CDR3 DNA reads as TGTGCCAGCAGCGATTTGGTAGGGACAGTACAAAACTACGAGCAGTACTTC. As protein: CASSDLVGTVQNYEQYF.

This rearrangement joins TRBV20-1 to TRBJ2-1; no definite D call. Germline lookup yields CDR1 DFQATT and CDR2 SNEGSKA (reference sequence). The CDR3 covers 13 residues. Trimming removed 7 bases at V and 6 bases at J, with 16 bases between. The CDR3 region is CSVLKGSGNEQFF. Written as DNA, the CDR3 is TGCAGTGTTTTGAAGGGATCGGGCAATGAGCAGTTCTTC.

J is TRBJ1-1 and V is TRBV29-1, with a possible D match to TRBD1 (6 bases). CDR1 is SQVTM and CDR2 is ANQGSEA in the germline V gene. The CDR3 consists of 14 residues. With 1 base removed from V and 0 bases from J, the gap between germline ends came to 9 bases. The CDR3 DNA reads as TGCAGCGTTGAAGTCAGGGGAATGAACACTGAAGCTTTCTTT. The encoded protein is CSVEVRGMNTEAFF. Full variable domain (outside the CDR3, taken from reference TRBV29-1 and TRBJ1-1): SAVISQKPSRDICQRGTSLTIQCQVDSQVTMMFWYRQQPGQSLTLIATANQGSEATYESGFVIDKFPISRPNLTFSTLTVSNMSPEDSSIYLCSVEVRGMNTEAFFGQGTRLTVV.

J is TRBJ1-2 and V is TRBV12-3 or TRBV12-4; D might be TRBD1 (6 bases). CDR3 length: 15 amino acids. The germline V and J ends were trimmed by 4 bases and 4 bases, with 16 bases remaining between them. CDR3 nucleotides: TGTGCCAGCAGTTCCGGTGGACAAGGGGGCTATGGCTACACCTTC. It translates to CASSSGGQGGYGYTF.

This chain connects TRBV11-2 to TRBJ2-1; the D gene could be TRBD1 or TRBD2 (6 bases each). This CDR3 region has 15 residues. The V gene's germline CDR1 is SGHAT and CDR2 FQNNGV. V dropped 3 bases and J dropped 4 bases, with 13 bases sitting between them. The CDR3, as DNA: TGTGCCAGCAGCTTGGGAGGACAGCAATACAATGAGCAGTTCTTC. Its protein product is CASSLGGQQYNEQFF.

This clonotype came up many times. The V gene is TRBV7-2, the J gene TRBJ1-1; D unclear. The CDR3 extends over 13 amino acids. Germline CDR1 and CDR2: SGHTA and FQGNSA. V was trimmed by 2 bases and J by 3 bases, leaving 7 bases between them. CDR3 nucleotide sequence: TGTGCCAGCAGCTTAATGACGTACACTGAAGCTTTCTTT. Its translation: CASSLMTYTEAFF.

This clonotype turned up a few times. The chain uses TRBV5-1 and TRBJ2-5; TRBD2 agrees at 10 bases. This CDR3 comprises 15 residues. V was pared by 10 bases and J by 5 bases, with 14 bases of the junction left unmatched. Germline V gives CDR1 SGHRS, CDR2 YFSETQ. CDR3 DNA: TGCGCCTCAGCTGGGCCGGGACTAGCGCGTGAGACCCAGTACTTC. Translation: CASAGPGLARETQYF.

The rearrangement links TRBV24-1 to TRBJ2-1, with TRBD2 as a possible D gene (6 bases). The CDR3 has 15 amino acids. V dropped 1 base and J dropped 8 bases, with 14 bases sitting between them. Looked up from germline, CDR1 is KGHDR and CDR2 is SFDVKD. The CDR3 is CATSDLGGISDEQFF. DNA for the CDR3: TGTGCCACCAGTGATTTAGGCGGGATTAGCGATGAGCAGTTCTTC.

This clonotype has more than one count but fewer than ten. The chain couples TRBV7-6 to TRBJ2-7, with 13 bases fitting TRBD2. Germline loops: CDR1 SGHVS, CDR2 FNYEAQ. There are 18 residues in the CDR3. The junction had 11 bases not matched to a gene; V was cut back by 3 bases and J by 3 bases. The CDR3 DNA sequence: TGTGCCAGCAGCTTGCCGATGACATGGACTAGCGGGGGCTACGAGCAGTACTTC. Translation: CASSLPMTWTSGGYEQYF.

This clonotype appeared many times. The chain links TRBV7-9 to TRBJ1-5; 9 bases agree with TRBD1. J was trimmed by 4 bases and V by 5 bases; bases with no gene match: 3. In germline, CDR1 is SEHNR, CDR2 FQNEAQ (reference sequence). The CDR3 spans 14 residues. The CDR3 is CASSPGTGNQPQHF. CDR3 in DNA: TGTGCCAGCAGCCCCGGGACAGGGAATCAGCCCCAGCATTTT.

The rearrangement uses TRBV4-1 and TRBJ1-3; D remains ambiguous. This CDR3 comprises 16 residues. V lost 1 base, J lost 1 base, and 11 bases lay in between. The germline CDR1 and CDR2 sequences are MGHRA and YSYEKL. The CDR3 sequence: CASSQGGQASGNTIYF. For the CDR3, the DNA is TGCGCCAGCAGCCAAGGTGGTCAGGCTTCTGGAAACACCATATATTTT.